Listed here are 9 T cell receptor beta chains from one sample, sequenced in a study of OX40 agonist ivuxolimab in advanced cancers. TCRdb's copy holds only in-frame clones and misses some; the assay was immunoSEQ multiplex PCR. The table shows some 43,000 clones, with 70% to 90% occurring only once. The sample consisted of CD4+ or CD8+ T cells sorted from blood, taken in a trial of the OX40 agonist ivuxolimab. These receptors came from an adult with an advanced solid tumor such as melanoma, head and neck, liver or kidney cancer.

The V and J genes are TRBV7-9 and TRBJ2-3; 9 bases agree with TRBD1. V shed 9 bases and J 5 bases; nucleotides not matched to a gene: 6. CDR3 length equals 13 residues. Germline V gene lookup returns CDR1 SEHNR and CDR2 FQNEAQ (reference sequence). The CDR3 region is CASIQGAQDTQYF. The CDR3 region has the DNA TGTGCCAGTATACAGGGGGCGCAAGATACGCAGTATTTT.

The V and J genes are TRBV6-1 and TRBJ1-2; perhaps TRBD1 as D (5 bases). Trimming shortened V by 4 bases and J by 7 bases, and 10 bases separated the two germline ends. The CDR3 length is 12 residues. Per the germline V gene, CDR1 is MNHNS and CDR2 is SASEGT. The CDR3 nucleotides read TGTGCCAGCAGTGGTTCAGGGTTTGGCTACACCTTC. This codes for CASSGSGFGYTF.

A single count supports this clone. This chain links TRBV4-2 with TRBJ2-5; D assignment may be TRBD1 or TRBD2 (5 bases each). The CDR3 runs 14 residues. Trimming pared 1 base from V and 5 bases from J, leaving 11 bases between. Per the germline V gene, CDR1 is LGHNA and CDR2 is YNFKEQ. This CDR3 is CASSQGGKWETQYF. The CDR3, as DNA: TGTGCCAGCAGCCAAGGGGGGAAGTGGGAGACCCAGTACTTC.

The gene calls are TRBV18 and TRBJ2-3; D is perhaps TRBD1 (7 bases). This CDR3 contains 15 residues. Trimming removed 4 bases at V and 6 bases at J, with 17 bases between. Germline assignment: CDR1 KGHSH and CDR2 LQKENI. This chain's CDR3 is CASSLQQGGADTQYF. CDR3 coding DNA: TGTGCCAGCTCACTTCAGCAGGGGGGTGCGGATACGCAGTATTTT. Full variable domain (rest looked up from reference TRBV18 and TRBJ2-3): NAGVMQNPRHLVRRRGQEARLRCSPMKGHSHVYWYRQLPEEGLKFMVYLQKENIIDESGMPKERFSAEFPKEGPSILRIQQVVRGDSAAYFCASSLQQGGADTQYFGPGTRLTVL.

J is TRBJ2-7 and V is TRBV9; 7 bases line up with TRBD2. V gave up 0 bases and J gave up 7 bases; unmatched junction bases: 10. The CDR3 runs to 15 residues. The V gene's germline CDR1 is SGDLS and CDR2 YYNGEE. CDR3 nucleotides: TGTGCCAGCAGCGTAGACGCGGGAGAGACGGGAGAGCAGTACTTC. It translates to CASSVDAGETGEQYF. The entire variable domain, with the rest obtained from reference TRBV9 and TRBJ2-7, is as follows: DSGVTQTPKHLITATGQRVTLRCSPRSGDLSVYWYQQSLDQGLQFLIQYYNGEERAKGNILERFSAQQFPDLHSELNLSSLELGDSALYFCASSVDAGETGEQYFGPGTRLTVT.

The V call is TRBV2, the J call TRBJ2-7, with D maybe TRBD1 (5 bases). This CDR3 spans 13 amino acids. Per the germline V gene, CDR1 is SNHLY and CDR2 is FYNNEI. The V end was cut by 2 bases, the J end by 6 bases, with 11 bases between. CDR3 coding DNA: TGTGCCAGCAGTGAACGGCAGGGCTTCGAGCAGTACTTC. Residues: CASSERQGFEQYF.

V usage is TRBV6-1 and J usage is TRBJ1-3; 8 positions match TRBD1. The CDR3 totals 16 residues. Germline CDR1 MNHNS, CDR2 SASEGT. Trimming took 2 bases from V and 4 from J; bases not matched to a gene: 7. CDR3 sequence reads: CASSELHRGSGNTIYF. The CDR3 DNA follows: TGTGCCAGCAGTGAACTTCACAGGGGGTCCGGAAACACCATATATTTT.

The chain uses TRBV4-1 and TRBJ2-7; D could derive from TRBD1 or TRBD2 (5 bases each). V lost 1 base, J lost 4 bases, and 20 bases lay in between. Germline CDR1 is MGHRA and CDR2 is YSYEKL. This CDR3 is built from 17 residues. This CDR3 reads CASSQVDMGVATYEQYF. The CDR3 region has the DNA TGCGCCAGCAGCCAAGTTGATATGGGGGTGGCTACGTACGAGCAGTACTTC.

The chain is built from TRBV6-6 and TRBJ2-7, with TRBD1 matching over 9 bases. The germline V gene has CDR1 MNHNY and CDR2 SVGAGI (reference sequence). The CDR3 totals 12 residues. Trimming took 6 bases from V and 7 from J; bases not matched to a gene: 4. CDR3 sequence reads: CASSDRGLEQYF. For the CDR3, the DNA is TGTGCCAGCAGCGACAGGGGGTTGGAGCAGTACTTC.